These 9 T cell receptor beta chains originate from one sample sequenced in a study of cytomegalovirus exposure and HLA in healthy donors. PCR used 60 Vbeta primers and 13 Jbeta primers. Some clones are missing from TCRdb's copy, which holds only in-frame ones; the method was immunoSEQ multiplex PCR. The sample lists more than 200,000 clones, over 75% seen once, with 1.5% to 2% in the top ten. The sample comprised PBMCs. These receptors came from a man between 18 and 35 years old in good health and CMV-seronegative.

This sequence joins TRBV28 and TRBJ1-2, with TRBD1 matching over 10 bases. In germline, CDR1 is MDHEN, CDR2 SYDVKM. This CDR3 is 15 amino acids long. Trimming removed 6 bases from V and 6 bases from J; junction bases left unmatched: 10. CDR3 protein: CASSNPGQGNNGYTF. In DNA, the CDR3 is TGTGCCAGCAGCAACCCGGGACAGGGGAACAATGGCTACACCTTC.

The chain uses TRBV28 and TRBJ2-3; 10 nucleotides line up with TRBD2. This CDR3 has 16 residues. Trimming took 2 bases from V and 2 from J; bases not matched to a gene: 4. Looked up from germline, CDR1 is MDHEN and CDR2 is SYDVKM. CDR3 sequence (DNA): TGTGCCAGCAGTTTAGGACTAGCGGCTTACACAGATACGCAGTATTTT. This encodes CASSLGLAAYTDTQYF.

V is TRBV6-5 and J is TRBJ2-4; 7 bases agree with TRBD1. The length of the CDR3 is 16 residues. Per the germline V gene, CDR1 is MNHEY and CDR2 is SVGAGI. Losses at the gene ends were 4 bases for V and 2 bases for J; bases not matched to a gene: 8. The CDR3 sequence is CASSLDRARTKNIQYF. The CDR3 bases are TGTGCCAGCAGTTTAGACAGGGCTAGAACCAAAAACATTCAGTACTTC.

CDR3 loop: CASSLLGPDEKLFF. Written as DNA, the CDR3 is TGTGCCAGCAGTTTATTGGGGCCAGATGAAAAACTGTTTTTT. The chain has TRBV27 and TRBJ1-4, with D possibly being TRBD1 (5 bases). Germline CDR1 is MNHEY and CDR2 is SMNVEV (reference sequence). Trimming cost V 1 base and J 6 bases, with 9 bases left between them. The CDR3 is 14 amino acids.

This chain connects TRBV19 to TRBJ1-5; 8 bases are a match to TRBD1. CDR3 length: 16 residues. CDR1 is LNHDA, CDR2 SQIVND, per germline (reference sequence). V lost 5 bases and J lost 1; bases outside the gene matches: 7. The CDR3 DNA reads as TGTGCCAGTAGTGTCCCGGACAGGGCCAGCAATCAGCCCCAGCATTTT. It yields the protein CASSVPDRASNQPQHF.

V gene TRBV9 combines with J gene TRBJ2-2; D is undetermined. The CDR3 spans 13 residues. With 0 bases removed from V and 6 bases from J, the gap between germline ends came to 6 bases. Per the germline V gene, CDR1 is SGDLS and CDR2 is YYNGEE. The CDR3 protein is CASSVDYAGELFF. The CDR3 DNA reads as TGTGCCAGCAGCGTAGACTATGCCGGGGAGCTGTTTTTT.

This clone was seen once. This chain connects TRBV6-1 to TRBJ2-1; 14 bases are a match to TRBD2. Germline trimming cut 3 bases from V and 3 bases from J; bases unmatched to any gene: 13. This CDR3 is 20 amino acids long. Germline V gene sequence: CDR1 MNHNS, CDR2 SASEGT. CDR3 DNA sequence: TGTGCCAGCAGTGATTCGACTAGCGGGAGGGCCTTTAACTACTACAATGAGCAGTTCTTC. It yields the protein CASSDSTSGRAFNYYNEQFF.

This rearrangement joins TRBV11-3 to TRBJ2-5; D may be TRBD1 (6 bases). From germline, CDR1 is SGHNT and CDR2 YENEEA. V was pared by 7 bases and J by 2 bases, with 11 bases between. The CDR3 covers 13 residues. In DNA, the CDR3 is TGTGCCAGCACCAGGGGTGTTCAAGAGACCCAGTACTTC. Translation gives CASTRGVQETQYF.

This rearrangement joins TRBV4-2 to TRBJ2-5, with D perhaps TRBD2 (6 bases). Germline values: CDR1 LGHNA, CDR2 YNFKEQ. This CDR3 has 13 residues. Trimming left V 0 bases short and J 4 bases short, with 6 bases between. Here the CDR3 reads CASSQEGGETQYF. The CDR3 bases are TGTGCCAGCAGCCAAGAGGGGGGAGAGACCCAGTACTTC.